This TCR beta chain was obtained from a study of T-cell memory formation after mild COVID-19. TCRdb recomputed calls from the 5' RACE reads with MiXCR, one row per CDR3 protein. Of roughly 370,000 distinct CDR3 sequences in the sample, about a sixth were seen once. CDR1 and CDR2 from the germline V gene are MNHEY and SVGAGI. This CDR3 comprises 14 residues. V was pared by 5 bases and J by 4 bases, with 13 bases between. The chain couples TRBV6-5 to TRBJ2-3, with D maybe TRBD2 (6 bases). This sequence was found in a man aged 18 to 29 who had mild COVID-19 (a few samples of this study predate the infection). Cell type and time point are not known. The sample was PBMCs or a T cell subset sorted from them (not recorded which). In DNA form, the CDR3 reads TGTGCCAGCAGTCTCGGAGGGCACTCAGATACGCAGTATTTT. As protein: CASSLGGHSDTQYF.